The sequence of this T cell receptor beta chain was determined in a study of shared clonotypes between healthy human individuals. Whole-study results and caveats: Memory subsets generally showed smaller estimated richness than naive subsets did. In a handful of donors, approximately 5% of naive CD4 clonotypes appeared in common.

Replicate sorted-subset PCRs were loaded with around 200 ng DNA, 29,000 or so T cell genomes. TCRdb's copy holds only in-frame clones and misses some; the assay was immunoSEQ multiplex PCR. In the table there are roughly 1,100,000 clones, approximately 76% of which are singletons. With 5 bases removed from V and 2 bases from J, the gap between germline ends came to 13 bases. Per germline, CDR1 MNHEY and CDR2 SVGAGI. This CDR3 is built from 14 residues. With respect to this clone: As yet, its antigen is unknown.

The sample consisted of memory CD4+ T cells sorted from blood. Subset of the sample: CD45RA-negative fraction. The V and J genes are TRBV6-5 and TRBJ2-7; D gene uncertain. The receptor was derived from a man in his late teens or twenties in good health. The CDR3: CASSLLQWAYEQYF. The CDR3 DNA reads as TGTGCCAGCAGTCTCCTACAGTGGGCCTACGAGCAGTACTTC.